The T cell receptor (beta chain) described here comes from a study of T-cell reconstitution after alpha-beta-depleted transplantation in children. Study-wide points: Roughly two months post-transplant, alpha-beta T cells reportedly originated from several hundred graft clones that had expanded.

This clonotype appeared a few times. Its antigen is as yet unknown. TCRbeta library construction was performed incorporating unique molecular identifiers. TCRdb called the PCR reads again in MiXCR, with one record for every CDR3 protein. This sample yields about 310,000 distinct CDR3 sequences, of which around 25% are seen a single time; approximately 9.9% belongs to the top ten. Per the germline V gene, CDR1 is SGHAT and CDR2 is FQNNGV. The V segment lost 0 bases and the J segment 8 bases; nucleotides outside the gene matches: 14. This CDR3 region has 18 residues. The clonotype was recovered from a male patient between 10 and 17 years old who had a stem cell transplant for acute lymphoblastic leukemia, so the T cells may come from the graft donor. The chain links TRBV11-2 to TRBJ2-1, with 9 bases identical to TRBD2. The input for sequencing was PBMCs, mostly from graft donor cells, taken 180 days after TCRalphabeta/CD19-depleted stem cell transplant. The CDR3 bases are TGTGCCAGCAGCTTAGAGGATTGGGCGGGAGGGCCTCGTTATGAGCAGTTCTTC. It encodes CASSLEDWAGGPRYEQFF.